This TCR beta chain was documented in a study of long-term antiretroviral therapy in people with HIV (dated by TCRdb to 2022 to 2024). Broadly, across the study: The earliest samples were collected about a decade before the 2015 WHO recommendation for immediate ART, when ART was typically delayed until CD4 counts fell. This retrospective serial study examined whether starting ART and sustained HIV suppression were associated with changes in the composition and diversity of the TRB repertoire in peripheral blood. A total of over 150 cryopreserved PBMC samples came from 25 to 30 adults with confirmed HIV infection and were collected serially over a mean of roughly six years (range 1-12). Of the roughly 30 participants with HIV, 10 to 11 were female. No cross-contamination during QIAcube processing was shown when test extractions of a monoclonal T-cell line were performed alongside about 33 polyclonal samples. Paper-wide results and their limitations: Because pre-ART samples had limited cell numbers, unsorted PBMC were profiled rather than sorted CD4+ and CD8+ T cells. Inferences about post-ART repertoire changes were limited because no data were available on ART adherence, viral resistance or therapy changes. A significant increase in TRB diversity was found to be associated with ART initiation, although TRB diversity was observed to remain significantly below that of transplant donor controls even after long-term ART. Because PBMC availability was limited, only the TCR beta chain was sequenced, with no alpha chain pairing. Samples dated from 2004 to 2017, and the ART regimens used may be less effective than current ones. Compared with controls, HIV repertoires had narrower CDR3 length ranges, and the network structure pointed to an antigen-experienced repertoire that shifted only slightly toward naive after ART. At every time point, the repertoire was dominated by expanded TRB clones first identified before ART initiation, although this dominance fluctuated and, in many PLHIV, declined after ART.

Concerning this clone itself: Its specific antigen is unknown. Nothing much larger sits one base from this clone, and base qualities are not available.

To be included, a participant needed at least one PBMC sample from before ART initiation plus at least two post-ART samples. Every participant with HIV received treatment in the United States of America. Before DNA extraction, cryopreserved samples of roughly 0.9-11 million PBMC were thawed and washed. At the time of the earliest PBMC sample for each participant with HIV, ages ranged from roughly 23 to 60 years. PBMC samples were contributed by each participant from 1-4 timepoints before ART initiation and 2-8 timepoints after ART initiation, with a median of 7 samples. For every participant, serial HIV viral load, CD4+ T-cell count, ART history and demographic data were obtained. A Qiagen kit on a QIAcube was used to extract genomic DNA from unsorted PBMC, with samples processed in batches of 12. The immunoSEQ hsTCRB v3.0 assay was used at survey level resolution to sequence the TRB variable region. The targeted TRB sequencing depth was roughly 35,000-50,000 T-cell genomes per sample. Pooled TRB libraries were sequenced on an Illumina MiSeq with a v3 150-cycle kit. Per the original workflow: Repertoire analysis ran in R within a reproducible Nextflow workflow covering QC, data transformation and analysis. LymphoSeq2, an R package for AIRR-Seq data exploration, was used to implement custom analyses. A handful of samples that produced fewer than 5000 total TRB sequences were removed, so approximately 190 HIV repertoires were analyzed. Of the roughly 190 retained HIV repertoires, approximately 60 were collected before and 120 to 130 after ART initiation. Repertoires were downsampled to 5000 TRB nucleotide sequences, and summary statistics were averaged over 100 downsampling iterations. The analysis kept only TRB sequences whose CDR3 regions were at least seven amino acids long. Two measures captured diversity: a Shannon entropy-derived clonality score and the Gini coefficient. In the repertoire networks, any two of the top 5000 CDR3 amino acid sequences were linked whenever the two sequences differed by an edit distance of one. GLIPH2 predicted antigen specificity groups and MHC restriction for TRB CDR3 amino acid sequences. To flag known associations with CMV, EBV, HIV or tissue antigens, CDR3 amino acid sequences were compared against VDJdb and McPAS-TCR. Pre-ART, post-ART and control groups were compared with Wilcoxon signed-rank tests and Holm-Bonferroni correction. TCRdb mirrors the immuneACCESS table, restricted to in-frame sequences. Some clones are absent from its copies; in checked studies, under half trace to an unresolved V gene, and the reason for the others is unknown. V and J calls and clone size are given by that table; D and trimming were obtained from the DNA. In this sample the table shows tens of thousands of clones, 94% of which occur a single time. 2% to 2.5% of the sample is in the top ten clones.

Counted from cysteine to phenylalanine, this CDR3 has 14 amino acids. Only CDR3 DNA is held: 42 bases, read in frame from base 1. The germline V gene (reference sequence) sets CDR1 to PRHDT and CDR2 to FYEKMQ. V sheds 5 bases and J sheds 7 bases, leaving 14 bases between their ends. The specimen was unsorted PBMCs, collected 9.2 years after starting antiretroviral therapy. The sequence was collected from a man younger than 45 with HIV. The chain is assembled from TRBV13 and TRBJ1-4, with a weak D call of TRBD1 (6 bases match). The encoded CDR3 is CASSPPYRAEKLFF. The DNA is as follows: TGTGCCAGCAGCCCCCCCTACAGGGCTGAAAAACTGTTTTTT.